This TCR beta chain was profiled in a study of blood T cells in healthy people across ages (dated by TCRdb to the mid-2010s). Context from the whole study: Template switching captured roughly one uniquely barcoded TCR beta cDNA molecule per two T cells in model experiments. To avoid experimental bias, donors of different ages were spread randomly across the sequencing lanes. The study measured age-related changes in TCR beta repertoire diversity using deep sequencing normalized with unique cDNA molecular identifiers. Using the same blood draw, the study looked at two additional independent replicas of 1 million unique cDNA reads for two donors, one aged 18 to 30 and the other aged 80 or older. Four age groups were formed from the donors: young (average approximately 15 years), middle-aged (approximately 39), aged (about 62) and long-lived (around 80). What the work shows at the level of the full study, not this receptor alone: Bulk unsorted PBMC profiling prevented conclusive comparison of naive and antigen-experienced compartments. Estimates of total diversity based on one million sequenced T cells were considered lower bounds and underestimates. Compared with the aged group, more naive CD4+ T cells, fewer expanded clones and increased TCR diversity were shown by the long-lived group, suggesting age selection. Observed TCR beta diversity per million T cells fell roughly linearly with age, and a significant reduction was already apparent by age roughly 41. Because donor CMV infection status was unknown, age-related changes in expanded clonotypes were potentially confounded. Observed TCR beta diversity correlated strongly with the percentage of naive T cells measured by flow cytometry.

Library method: 5' RACE. Data came from an Illumina HiSeq 2500. The second PCR ran for roughly 6 to 11 cycles and used a J-beta primer mix along with a sample-barcoded 5' primer. A unique molecular identifier was introduced onto each TCR beta cDNA molecule by a template-switch 5' adaptor carrying 12 random nucleotides. Each sample yielded at least 2.5 million CDR3-containing paired-end reads. The Mint cDNA synthesis kit, primed by a TRBC-specific oligonucleotide, was used to synthesize first-strand cDNA from all RNA. All cDNA was treated with uracil-DNA glycosylase and then went through a first 18-cycle PCR with the universal primers M1SS and BC2_uni_R. The original pipeline was this. For normalization, 1 million high-quality reads, each with a distinct molecular identifier, were randomly selected from each sample. Reads with shared molecular identifiers were discarded instead of being binned into consensus sequences. MiTCR, set to a Q25 quality threshold and the strictest error-elimination algorithm, was used for CDR3 identification, clonotype clustering and error correction. A nonparametric unseen species model using Euler transformation provided a lower-bound estimate of total TCR beta diversity. TCRdb applied fastp at Q25 and MiXCR to the public reads, then kept only in-frame beta chains. All rows with the same CDR3 protein become a single entry with the most common DNA and genes. TCRdb's processing, not the study's, gives the V and J calls here. Here the sample has about 1.6 million distinct CDR3 sequences; 34% occur a single time. About 11% of the sample rests with the top ten.

The donors were some 39 Caucasian individuals from Russia, aged 6 to 90 years, who were systemically healthy. Roughly 11 milliliters of peripheral blood were drawn from each donor into EDTA-treated Vacutainer tubes. Ficoll-Paque density-gradient centrifugation was used to isolate PBMCs, with at least 6.5 million per sample. Trizol reagent was used to extract total RNA from PBMCs, with at least 6 micrograms per sample. The percentages of naive CD45RAhigh/CD27high T cells were determined by flow cytometry on a PBMC aliquot from every donor. This clonotype appeared a few times. Its antigen is still unknown. No base qualities exist here, and no much larger clone lies one base off it. CDR1 and CDR2 are read off the germline V gene as KGHSH and LQKENI. V gives up 3 bases and J gives up 7 bases, and the segment between their germline ends measures 15 bases. There are 14 amino acids in the CDR3, from cysteine to phenylalanine inclusive. Just the 42-base CDR3 DNA is kept, in frame starting at base 1.

The chain links TRBV18 with TRBJ1-1; the D gene lacks a confident call. The TCR originated in a woman aged 25 to 39 in good health. Sequenced input: blood. The nucleotides read TGTGCCAGCTCACCTCAATCTTTTCAAGATGAAGCTTTCTTT. Its translation is CASSPQSFQDEAFF. Full variable domain (CDR3 extended with the reference TRBV18 and TRBJ1-1 proteins): NAGVMQNPRHLVRRRGQEARLRCSPMKGHSHVYWYRQLPEEGLKFMVYLQKENIIDESGMPKERFSAEFPKEGPSILRIQQVVRGDSAAYFCASSPQSFQDEAFFGQGTRLTVV.